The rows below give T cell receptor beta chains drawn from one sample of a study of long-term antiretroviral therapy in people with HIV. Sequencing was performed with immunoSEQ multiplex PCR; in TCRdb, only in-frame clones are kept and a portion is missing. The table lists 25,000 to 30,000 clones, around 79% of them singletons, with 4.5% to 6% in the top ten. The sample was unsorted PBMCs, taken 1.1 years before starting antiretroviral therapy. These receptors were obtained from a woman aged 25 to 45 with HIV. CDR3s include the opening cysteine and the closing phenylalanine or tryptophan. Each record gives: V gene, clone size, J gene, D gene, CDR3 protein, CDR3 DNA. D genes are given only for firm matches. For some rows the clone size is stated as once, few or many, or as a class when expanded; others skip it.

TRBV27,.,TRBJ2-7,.,CASRRRYSYEQYF,TGTGCCAGCAGACGAAGATACTCCTACGAGCAGTACTTC
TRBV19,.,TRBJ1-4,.,CASSISRTNEKLFF,TGTGCCAGTAGTATATCCAGAACTAATGAAAAACTGTTTTTT
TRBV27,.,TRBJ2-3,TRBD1,CASSHPSGQGTDTQYF,TGTGCCAGCAGCCACCCTTCGGGACAGGGCACAGATACGCAGTATTTT
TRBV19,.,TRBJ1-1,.,CASSPDGDEAFF,TGTGCCAGTAGTCCCGACGGCGATGAAGCTTTCTTT
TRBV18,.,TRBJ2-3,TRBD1,CASSPAQGVTTDTQYF,TGTGCCAGCTCACCGGCACAGGGGGTCACCACAGATACGCAGTATTTT
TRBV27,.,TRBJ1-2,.,CASSSSTETNYGYTF,TGTGCCAGCAGTTCATCGACGGAAACTAACTATGGCTACACCTTC
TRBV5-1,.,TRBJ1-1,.,CASSLNSISGLEAFF,TGCGCCAGCAGCTTGAACAGTATCTCGGGACTCGAAGCTTTCTTT
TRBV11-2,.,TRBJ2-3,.,CASSFGAGSGPTDTQYF,TGTGCCAGCAGCTTCGGGGCGGGTTCGGGACCCACAGATACGCAGTATTTT
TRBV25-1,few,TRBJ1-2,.,CASSEFGGWDYGYTF,TGTGCCAGCAGTGAATTCGGAGGGTGGGACTATGGCTACACCTTC
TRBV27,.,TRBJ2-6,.,CASSFGSSLGANVLTF,TGTGCCAGCAGTTTCGGCAGTTCTCTAGGGGCCAACGTCCTGACTTTC
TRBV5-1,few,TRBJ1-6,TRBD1,CASSMPGQGSSPLHF,TGCGCCAGCAGCATGCCGGGACAGGGGAGTTCACCCCTCCACTTT
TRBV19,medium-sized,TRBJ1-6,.,CASGTEGGSSPLHF,TGTGCCAGTGGGACCGAGGGGGGGAGTTCACCCCTCCACTTT
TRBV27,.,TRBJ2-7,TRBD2,CASSHLAGGPVPYEQYF,TGTGCCAGCAGTCATCTAGCGGGGGGCCCCGTCCCCTACGAGCAGTACTTC
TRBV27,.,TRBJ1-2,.,CAAKPGPNYGYTF,TGTGCCGCCAAGCCTGGACCGAACTATGGCTACACCTTC
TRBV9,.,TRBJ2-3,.,CASSVVEGGDTQYF,TGTGCCAGCAGCGTAGTGGAGGGGGGAGATACGCAGTATTTT
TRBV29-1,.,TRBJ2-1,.,CSVGQSTGSYNEQFF,TGCAGCGTTGGGCAGTCGACAGGCTCCTACAATGAGCAGTTCTTC